This T cell receptor beta chain was identified in a study of identical twins. Study conclusions and caveats: Zero-insertion analyses could be partly confounded by invariant MAIT and iNKT cells. While abundant cord blood beta clonotypes carried fewer insertions, memory repertoires showed no such pattern.

Germline assignment: CDR1 LGHNA and CDR2 YSLEER. The CDR3 spans 15 residues. V shed 4 bases and J 6 bases; nucleotides not matched to a gene: 11. There were only healthy Caucasians among the donors. In this sample, this clonotype turned up a few times. The antigen is unknown. TCRdb recomputed calls from the 5' RACE reads with MiXCR, one row per CDR3 protein. This table holds around 220,000 distinct CDR3 sequences, roughly a tenth found once. The source material was memory T cells sorted from blood. The sequence was obtained from a man aged 50 to 60 in good health. This rearrangement joins TRBV4-3 to TRBJ2-7; 8 positions match TRBD1. As DNA, the CDR3 is TGCGCCAGCAGCCCGGGGACAGGTCCTTTGCCCGAGCAGTACTTC. Translation gives CASSPGTGPLPEQYF.